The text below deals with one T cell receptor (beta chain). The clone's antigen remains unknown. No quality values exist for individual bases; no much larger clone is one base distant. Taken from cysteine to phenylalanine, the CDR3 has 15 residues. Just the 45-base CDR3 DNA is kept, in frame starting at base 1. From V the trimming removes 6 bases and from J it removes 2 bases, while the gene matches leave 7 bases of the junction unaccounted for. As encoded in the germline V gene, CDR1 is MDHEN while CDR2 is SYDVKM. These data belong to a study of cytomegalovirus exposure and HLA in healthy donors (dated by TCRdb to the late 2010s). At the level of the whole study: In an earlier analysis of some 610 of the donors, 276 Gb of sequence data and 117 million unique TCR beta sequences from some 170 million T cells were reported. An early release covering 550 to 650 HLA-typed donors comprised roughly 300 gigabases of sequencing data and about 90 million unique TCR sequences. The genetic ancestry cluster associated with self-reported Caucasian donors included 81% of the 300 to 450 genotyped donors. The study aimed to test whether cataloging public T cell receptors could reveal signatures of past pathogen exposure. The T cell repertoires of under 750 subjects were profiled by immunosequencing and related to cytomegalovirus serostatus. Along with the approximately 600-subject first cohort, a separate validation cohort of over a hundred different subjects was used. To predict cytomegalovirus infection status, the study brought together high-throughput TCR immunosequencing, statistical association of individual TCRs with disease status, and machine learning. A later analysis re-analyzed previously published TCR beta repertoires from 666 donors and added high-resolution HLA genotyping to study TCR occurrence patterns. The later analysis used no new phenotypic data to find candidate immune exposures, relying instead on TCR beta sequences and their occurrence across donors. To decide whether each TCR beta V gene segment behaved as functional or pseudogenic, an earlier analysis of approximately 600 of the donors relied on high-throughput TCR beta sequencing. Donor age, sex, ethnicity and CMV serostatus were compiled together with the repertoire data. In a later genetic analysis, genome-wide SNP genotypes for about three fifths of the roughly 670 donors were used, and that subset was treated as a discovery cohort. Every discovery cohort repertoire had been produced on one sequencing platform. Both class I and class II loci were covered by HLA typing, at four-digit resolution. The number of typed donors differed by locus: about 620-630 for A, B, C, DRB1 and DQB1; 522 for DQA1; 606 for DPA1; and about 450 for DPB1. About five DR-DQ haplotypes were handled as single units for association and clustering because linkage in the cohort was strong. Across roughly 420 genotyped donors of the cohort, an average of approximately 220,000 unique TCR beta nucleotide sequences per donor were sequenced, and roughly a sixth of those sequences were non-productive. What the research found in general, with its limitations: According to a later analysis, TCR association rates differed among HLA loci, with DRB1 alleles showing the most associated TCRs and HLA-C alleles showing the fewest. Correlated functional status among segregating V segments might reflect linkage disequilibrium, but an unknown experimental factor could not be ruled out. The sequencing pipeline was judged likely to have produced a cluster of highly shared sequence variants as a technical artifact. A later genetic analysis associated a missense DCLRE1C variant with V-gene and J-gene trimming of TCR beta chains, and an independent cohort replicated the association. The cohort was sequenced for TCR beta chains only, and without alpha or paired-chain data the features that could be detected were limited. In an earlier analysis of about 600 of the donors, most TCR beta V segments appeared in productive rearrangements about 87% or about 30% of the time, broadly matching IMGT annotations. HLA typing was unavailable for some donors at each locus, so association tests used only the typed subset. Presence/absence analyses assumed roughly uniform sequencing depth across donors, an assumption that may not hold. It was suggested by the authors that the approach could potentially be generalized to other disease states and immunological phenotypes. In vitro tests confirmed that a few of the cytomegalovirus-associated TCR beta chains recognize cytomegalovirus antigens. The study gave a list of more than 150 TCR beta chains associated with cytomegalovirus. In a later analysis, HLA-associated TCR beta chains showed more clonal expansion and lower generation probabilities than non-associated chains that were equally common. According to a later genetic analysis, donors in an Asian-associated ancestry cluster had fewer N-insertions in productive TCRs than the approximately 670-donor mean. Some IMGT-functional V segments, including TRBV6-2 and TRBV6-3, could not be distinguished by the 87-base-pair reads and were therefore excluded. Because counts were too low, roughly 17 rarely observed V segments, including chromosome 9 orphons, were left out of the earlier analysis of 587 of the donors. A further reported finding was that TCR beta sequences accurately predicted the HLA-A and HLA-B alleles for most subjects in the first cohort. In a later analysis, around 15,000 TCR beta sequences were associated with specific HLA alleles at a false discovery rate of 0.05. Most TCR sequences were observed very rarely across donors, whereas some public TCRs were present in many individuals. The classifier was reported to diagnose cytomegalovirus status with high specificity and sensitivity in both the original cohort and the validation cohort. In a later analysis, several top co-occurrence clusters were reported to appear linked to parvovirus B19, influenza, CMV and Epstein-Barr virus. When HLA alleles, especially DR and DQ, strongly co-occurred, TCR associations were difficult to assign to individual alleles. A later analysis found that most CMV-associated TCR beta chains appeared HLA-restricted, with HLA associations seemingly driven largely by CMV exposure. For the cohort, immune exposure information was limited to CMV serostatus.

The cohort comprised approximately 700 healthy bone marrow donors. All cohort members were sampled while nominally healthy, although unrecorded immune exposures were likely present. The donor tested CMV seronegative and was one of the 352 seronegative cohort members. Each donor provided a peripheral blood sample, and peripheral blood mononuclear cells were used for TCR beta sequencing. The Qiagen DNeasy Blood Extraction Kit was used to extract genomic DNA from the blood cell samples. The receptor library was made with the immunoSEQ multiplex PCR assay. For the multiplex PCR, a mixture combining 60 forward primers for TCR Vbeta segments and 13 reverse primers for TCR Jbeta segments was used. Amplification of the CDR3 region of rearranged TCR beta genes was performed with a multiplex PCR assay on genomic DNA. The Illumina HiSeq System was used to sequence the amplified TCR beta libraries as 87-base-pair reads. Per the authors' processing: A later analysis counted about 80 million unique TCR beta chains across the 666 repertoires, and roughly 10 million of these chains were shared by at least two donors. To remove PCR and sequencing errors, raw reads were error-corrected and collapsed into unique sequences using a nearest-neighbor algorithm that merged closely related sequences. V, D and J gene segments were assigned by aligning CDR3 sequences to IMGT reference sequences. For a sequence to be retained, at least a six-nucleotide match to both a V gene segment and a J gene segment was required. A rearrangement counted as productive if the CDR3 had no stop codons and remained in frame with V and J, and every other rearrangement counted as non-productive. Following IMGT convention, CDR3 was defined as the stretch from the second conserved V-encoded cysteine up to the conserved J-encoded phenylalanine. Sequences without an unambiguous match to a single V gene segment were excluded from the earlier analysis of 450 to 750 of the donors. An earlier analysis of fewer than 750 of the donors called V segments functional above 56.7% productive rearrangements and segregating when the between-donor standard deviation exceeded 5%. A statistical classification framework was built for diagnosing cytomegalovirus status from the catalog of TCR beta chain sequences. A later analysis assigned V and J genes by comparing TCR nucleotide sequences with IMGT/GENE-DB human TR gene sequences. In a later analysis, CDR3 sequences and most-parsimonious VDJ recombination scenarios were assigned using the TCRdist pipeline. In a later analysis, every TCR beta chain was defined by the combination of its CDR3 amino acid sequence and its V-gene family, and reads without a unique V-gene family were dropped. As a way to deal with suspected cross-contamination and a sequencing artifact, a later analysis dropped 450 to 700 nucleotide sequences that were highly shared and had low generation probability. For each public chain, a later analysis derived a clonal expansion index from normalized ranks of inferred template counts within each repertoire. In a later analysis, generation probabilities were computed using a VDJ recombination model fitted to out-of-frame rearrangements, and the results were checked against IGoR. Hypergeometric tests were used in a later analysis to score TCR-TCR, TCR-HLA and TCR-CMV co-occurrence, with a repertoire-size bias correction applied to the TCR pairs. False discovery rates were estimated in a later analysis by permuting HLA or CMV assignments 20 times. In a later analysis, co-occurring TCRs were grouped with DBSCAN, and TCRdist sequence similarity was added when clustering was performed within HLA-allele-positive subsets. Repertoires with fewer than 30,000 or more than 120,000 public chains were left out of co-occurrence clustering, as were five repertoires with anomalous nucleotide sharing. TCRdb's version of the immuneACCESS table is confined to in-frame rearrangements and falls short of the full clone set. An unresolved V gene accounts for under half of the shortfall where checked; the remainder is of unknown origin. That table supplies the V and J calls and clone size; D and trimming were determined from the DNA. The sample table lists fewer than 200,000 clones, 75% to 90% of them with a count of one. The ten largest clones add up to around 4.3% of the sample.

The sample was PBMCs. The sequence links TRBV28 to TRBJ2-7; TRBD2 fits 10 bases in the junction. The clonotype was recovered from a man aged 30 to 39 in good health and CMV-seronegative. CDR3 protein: CASSLTSGNTYEQYF. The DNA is TGTGCCAGCAGCTTAACTAGCGGGAATACCTACGAGCAGTACTTC.